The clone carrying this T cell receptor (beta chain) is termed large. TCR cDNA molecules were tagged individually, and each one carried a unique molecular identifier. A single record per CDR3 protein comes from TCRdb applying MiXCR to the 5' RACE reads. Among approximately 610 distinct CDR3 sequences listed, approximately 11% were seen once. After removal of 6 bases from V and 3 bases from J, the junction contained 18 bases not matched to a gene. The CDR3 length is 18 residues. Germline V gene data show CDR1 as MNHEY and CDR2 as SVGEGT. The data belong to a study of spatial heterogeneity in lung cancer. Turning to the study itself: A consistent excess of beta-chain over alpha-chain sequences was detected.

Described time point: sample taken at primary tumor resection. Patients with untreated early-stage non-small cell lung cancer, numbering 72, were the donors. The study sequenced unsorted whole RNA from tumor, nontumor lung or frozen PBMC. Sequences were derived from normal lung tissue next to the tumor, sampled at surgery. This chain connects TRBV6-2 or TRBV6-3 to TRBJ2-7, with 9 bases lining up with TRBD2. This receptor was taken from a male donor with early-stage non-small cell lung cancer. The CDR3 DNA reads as TGTGCCAGCAGGTCCTCCACCGGGACTAGCTCAGGGCACTACGAGCAGTACTTC. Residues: CASRSSTGTSSGHYEQYF.